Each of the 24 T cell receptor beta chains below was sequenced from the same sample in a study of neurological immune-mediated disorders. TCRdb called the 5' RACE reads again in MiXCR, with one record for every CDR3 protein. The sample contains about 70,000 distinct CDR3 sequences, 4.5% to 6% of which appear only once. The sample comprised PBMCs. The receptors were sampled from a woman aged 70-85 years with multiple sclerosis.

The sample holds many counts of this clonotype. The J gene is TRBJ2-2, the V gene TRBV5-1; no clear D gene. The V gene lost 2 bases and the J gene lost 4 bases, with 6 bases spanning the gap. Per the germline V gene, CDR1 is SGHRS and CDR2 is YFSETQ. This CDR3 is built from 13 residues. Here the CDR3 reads CASSFTVTGELFF. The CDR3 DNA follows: TGCGCCAGCAGCTTTACAGTCACCGGGGAGCTGTTTTTT.

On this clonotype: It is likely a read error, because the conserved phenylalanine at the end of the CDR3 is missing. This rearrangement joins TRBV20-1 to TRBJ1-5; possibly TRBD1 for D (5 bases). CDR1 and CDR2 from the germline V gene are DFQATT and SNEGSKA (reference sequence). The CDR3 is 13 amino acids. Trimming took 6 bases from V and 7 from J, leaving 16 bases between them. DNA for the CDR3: TGCAGTGCGATAGACAGCGATAGGCAGCCCCAGCATAAT. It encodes CSAIDSDRQPQHN.

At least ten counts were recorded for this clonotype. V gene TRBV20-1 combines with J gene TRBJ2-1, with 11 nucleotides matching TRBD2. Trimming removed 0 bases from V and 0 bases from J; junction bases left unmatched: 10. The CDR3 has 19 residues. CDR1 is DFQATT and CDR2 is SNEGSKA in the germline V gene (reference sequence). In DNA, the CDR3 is TGCAGTGCTAGAGACACGACTAGCGGGACTCCAAGCTCCTACAATGAGCAGTTCTTC. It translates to CSARDTTSGTPSSYNEQFF.

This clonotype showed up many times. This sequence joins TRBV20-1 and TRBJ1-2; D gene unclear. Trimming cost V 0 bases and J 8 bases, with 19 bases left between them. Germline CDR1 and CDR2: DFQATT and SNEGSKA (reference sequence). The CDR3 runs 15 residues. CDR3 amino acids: CSARDLSTPDGGYTF. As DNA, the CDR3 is TGCAGTGCTAGAGATCTGAGTACCCCGGATGGAGGCTACACCTTC.

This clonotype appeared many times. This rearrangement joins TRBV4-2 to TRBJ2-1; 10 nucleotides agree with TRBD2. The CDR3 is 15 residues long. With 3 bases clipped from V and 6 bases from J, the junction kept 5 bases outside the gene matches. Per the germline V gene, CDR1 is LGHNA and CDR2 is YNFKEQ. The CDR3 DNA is TGTGCCAGCAGCCATGGACTAGCGGACCCCAATGAGCAGTTCTTC. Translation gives CASSHGLADPNEQFF.

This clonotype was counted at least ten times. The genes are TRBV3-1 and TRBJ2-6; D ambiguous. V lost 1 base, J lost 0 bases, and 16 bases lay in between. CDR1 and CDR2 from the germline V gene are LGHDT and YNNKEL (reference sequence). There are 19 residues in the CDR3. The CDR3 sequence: CASSQARVRSPSGANVLTF. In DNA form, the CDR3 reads TGTGCCAGCAGCCAAGCCCGGGTCAGAAGCCCCTCTGGGGCCAACGTCCTGACTTTC.

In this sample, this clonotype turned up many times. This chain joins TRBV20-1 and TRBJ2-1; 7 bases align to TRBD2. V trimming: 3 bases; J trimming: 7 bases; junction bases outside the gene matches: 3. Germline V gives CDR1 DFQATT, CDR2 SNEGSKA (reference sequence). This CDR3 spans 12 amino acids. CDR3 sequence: CSARGGRNEQFF. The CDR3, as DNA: TGCAGTGCTAGGGGGGGGAGAAATGAGCAGTTCTTC.

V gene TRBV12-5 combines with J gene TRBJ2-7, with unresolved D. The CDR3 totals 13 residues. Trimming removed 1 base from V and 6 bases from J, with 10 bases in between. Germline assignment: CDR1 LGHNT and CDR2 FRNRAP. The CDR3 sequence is CASGLDILSEQYF. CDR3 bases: TGTGCTAGTGGTTTGGATATCCTTAGCGAGCAGTACTTC.

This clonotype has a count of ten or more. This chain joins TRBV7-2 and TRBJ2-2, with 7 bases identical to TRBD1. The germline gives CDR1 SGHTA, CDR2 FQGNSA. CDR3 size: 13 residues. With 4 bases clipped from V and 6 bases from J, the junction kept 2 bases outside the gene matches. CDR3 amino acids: CASSSTGSGELFF. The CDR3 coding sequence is TGTGCCAGCAGCTCGACAGGGTCCGGGGAGCTGTTTTTT. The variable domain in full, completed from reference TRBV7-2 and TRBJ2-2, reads GAGVSQSPSNKVTEKGKDVELRCDPISGHTALYWYRQSLGQGLEFLIYFQGNSAPDKSGLPSDRFSAERTGGSVSTLTIQRTQQEDSAVYLCASSSTGSGELFFGEGSRLTVL.

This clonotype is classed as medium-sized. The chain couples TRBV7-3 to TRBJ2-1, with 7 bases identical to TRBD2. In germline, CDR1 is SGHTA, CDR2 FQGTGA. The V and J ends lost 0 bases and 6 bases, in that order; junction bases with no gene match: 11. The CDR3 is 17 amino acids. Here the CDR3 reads CASSLTDLAGVGNEQFF. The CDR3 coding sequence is TGTGCCAGCAGCTTAACGGATTTGGCGGGAGTTGGCAATGAGCAGTTCTTC.

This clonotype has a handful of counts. The CDR3 bases are TGTGCCAGCAGCTTTGGAGGGGCCGATCAGCCCCAGCATTTT. Translating gives CASSFGGADQPQHF. The chain links TRBV7-9 to TRBJ1-5, with D possibly matching TRBD1 (5 bases). Germline V gives CDR1 SEHNR, CDR2 FQNEAQ (reference sequence). With 3 bases removed from V and 5 bases from J, the gap between germline ends came to 11 bases. The CDR3 covers 14 residues.

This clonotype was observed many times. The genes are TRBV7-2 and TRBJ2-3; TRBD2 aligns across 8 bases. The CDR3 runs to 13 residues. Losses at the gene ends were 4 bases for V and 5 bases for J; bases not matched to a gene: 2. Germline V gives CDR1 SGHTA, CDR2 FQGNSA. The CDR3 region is CASSSTSVDTQYF. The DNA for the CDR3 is TGTGCCAGCAGCTCGACTAGCGTAGATACGCAGTATTTT.

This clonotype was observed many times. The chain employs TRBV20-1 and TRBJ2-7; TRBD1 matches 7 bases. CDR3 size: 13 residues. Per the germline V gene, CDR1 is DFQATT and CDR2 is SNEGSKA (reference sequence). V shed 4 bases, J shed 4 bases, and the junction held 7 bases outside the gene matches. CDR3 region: CSAIRTGVYEQYF. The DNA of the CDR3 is TGCAGTGCTATTAGGACAGGAGTTTACGAGCAGTACTTC.

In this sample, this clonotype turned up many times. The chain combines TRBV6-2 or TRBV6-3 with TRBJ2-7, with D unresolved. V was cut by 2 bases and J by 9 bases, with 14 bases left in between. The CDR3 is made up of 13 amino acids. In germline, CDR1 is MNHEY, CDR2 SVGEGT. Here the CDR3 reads CASSYDGSPVQYF. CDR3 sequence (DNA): TGTGCCAGCAGTTACGACGGTAGCCCCGTGCAGTACTTC.

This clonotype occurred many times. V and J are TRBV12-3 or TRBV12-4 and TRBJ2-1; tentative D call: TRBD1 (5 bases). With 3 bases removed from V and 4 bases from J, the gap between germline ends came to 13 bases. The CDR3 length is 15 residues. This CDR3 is CASSFGQIGYNEQFF. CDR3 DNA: TGTGCCAGCAGTTTTGGACAAATTGGGTACAATGAGCAGTTCTTC.

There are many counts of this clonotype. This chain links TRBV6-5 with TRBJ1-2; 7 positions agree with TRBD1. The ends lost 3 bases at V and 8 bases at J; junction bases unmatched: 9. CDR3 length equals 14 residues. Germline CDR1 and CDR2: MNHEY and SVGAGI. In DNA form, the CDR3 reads TGTGCCAGCAGTTATACGGTGGGACAGAGAGGCTACACCTTC. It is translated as CASSYTVGQRGYTF.

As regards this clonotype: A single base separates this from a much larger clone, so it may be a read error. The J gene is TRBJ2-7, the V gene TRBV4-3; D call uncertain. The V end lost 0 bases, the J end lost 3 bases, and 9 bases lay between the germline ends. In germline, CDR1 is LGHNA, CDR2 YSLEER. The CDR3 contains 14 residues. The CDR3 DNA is TGCGCCAGCAGCCAAGATAAGGGCCTCTACGAGCAGTACTTC. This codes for CASSQDKGLYEQYF.

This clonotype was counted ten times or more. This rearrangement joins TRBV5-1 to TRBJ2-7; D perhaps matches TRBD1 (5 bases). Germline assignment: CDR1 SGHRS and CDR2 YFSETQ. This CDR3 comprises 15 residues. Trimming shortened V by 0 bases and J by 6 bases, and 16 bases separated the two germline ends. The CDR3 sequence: CASSLDPQGIGEQYF. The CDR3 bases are TGCGCCAGCAGCTTGGATCCCCAGGGAATCGGCGAGCAGTACTTC.

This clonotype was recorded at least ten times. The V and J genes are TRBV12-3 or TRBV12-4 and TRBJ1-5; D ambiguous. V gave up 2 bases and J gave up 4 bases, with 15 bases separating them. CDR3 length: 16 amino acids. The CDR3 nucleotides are TGTGCCAGCAGTTTACTTGCGACGGTCAAGAATCAGCCCCAGCATTTT. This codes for CASSLLATVKNQPQHF.

The CDR3: CASSLGSGRPNEQFF. Here the CDR3 DNA reads TGTGCCAGCAGCTTAGGGAGCGGGAGGCCTAATGAGCAGTTCTTC. This sequence joins TRBV7-9 and TRBJ2-1; TRBD2 matches at 9 bases. Losses at the gene ends were 1 base for V and 7 bases for J; bases not matched to a gene: 5. Looked up from germline, CDR1 is SEHNR and CDR2 is FQNEAQ (reference sequence). The CDR3 is made up of 15 amino acids.

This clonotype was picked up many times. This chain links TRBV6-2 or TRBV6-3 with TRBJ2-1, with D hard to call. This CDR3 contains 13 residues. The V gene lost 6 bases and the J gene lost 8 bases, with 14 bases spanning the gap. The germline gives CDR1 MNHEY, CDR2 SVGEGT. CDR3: CASSLNGLHEQFF. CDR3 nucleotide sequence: TGTGCCAGCAGCCTTAACGGTCTCCATGAGCAGTTCTTC.

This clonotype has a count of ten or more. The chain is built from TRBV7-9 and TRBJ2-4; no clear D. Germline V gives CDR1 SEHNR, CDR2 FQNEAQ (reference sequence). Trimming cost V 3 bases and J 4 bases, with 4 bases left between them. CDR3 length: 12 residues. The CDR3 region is CASSFTKNIQYF. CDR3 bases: TGTGCCAGCAGCTTTACAAAAAACATTCAGTACTTC.

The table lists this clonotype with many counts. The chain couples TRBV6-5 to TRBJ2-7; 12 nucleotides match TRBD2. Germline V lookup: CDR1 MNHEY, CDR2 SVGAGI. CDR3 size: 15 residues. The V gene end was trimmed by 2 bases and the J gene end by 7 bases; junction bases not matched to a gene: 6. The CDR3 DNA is TGTGCCAGCAGTTACCAACTAGCGGGAGGTGGGGAGCAGTACTTC. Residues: CASSYQLAGGGEQYF.

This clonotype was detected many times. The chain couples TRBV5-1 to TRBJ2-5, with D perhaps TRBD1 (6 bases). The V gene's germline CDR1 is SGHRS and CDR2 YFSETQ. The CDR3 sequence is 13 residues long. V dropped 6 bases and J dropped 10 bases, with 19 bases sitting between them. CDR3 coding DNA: TGCGCCAGCACCCCGGGTGGGGGCCTGGACCAGTACTTC. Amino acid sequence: CASTPGGGLDQYF.